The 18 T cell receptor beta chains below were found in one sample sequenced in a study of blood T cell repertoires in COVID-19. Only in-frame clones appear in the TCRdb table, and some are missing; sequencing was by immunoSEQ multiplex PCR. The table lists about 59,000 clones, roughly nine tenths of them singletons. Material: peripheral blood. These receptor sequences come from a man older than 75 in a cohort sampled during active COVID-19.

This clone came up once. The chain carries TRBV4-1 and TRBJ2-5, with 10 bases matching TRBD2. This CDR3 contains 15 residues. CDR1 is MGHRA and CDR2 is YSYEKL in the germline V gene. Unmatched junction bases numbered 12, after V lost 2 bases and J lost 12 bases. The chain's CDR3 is CASSQRFVAGGLEYF. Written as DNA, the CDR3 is TGCGCCAGCAGCCAACGTTTCGTAGCGGGGGGACTCGAGTACTTC.

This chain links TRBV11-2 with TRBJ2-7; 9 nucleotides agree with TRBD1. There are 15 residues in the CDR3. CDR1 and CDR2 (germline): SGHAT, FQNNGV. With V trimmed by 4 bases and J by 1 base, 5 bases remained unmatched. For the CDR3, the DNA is TGTGCCAGCAGCTCGGGACAGGGAGTATCCTACGAGCAGTACTTC. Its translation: CASSSGQGVSYEQYF. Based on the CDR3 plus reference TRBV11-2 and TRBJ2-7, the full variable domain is EAGVAQSPRYKIIEKRQSVAFWCNPISGHATLYWYQQILGQGPKLLIQFQNNGVVDDSQLPKDRFSAERLKGVDSTLKIQPAKLEDSAVYLCASSSGQGVSYEQYFGPGTRLTVT.

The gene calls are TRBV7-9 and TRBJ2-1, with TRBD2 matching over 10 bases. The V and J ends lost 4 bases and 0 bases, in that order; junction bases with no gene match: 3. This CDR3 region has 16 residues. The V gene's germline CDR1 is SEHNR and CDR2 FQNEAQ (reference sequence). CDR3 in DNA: TGTGCCAGCAGCTCACTAGCGGGGAGCTCCTACAATGAGCAGTTCTTC. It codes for CASSSLAGSSYNEQFF.

CDR3 coding DNA: TGTGCCAGCAGCTTAGTAGGACAGGGAAATCAGCCCCAGCATTTT. Translation gives CASSLVGQGNQPQHF. This chain links TRBV7-9 with TRBJ1-5; TRBD1 matches 8 bases. In germline, CDR1 is SEHNR, CDR2 FQNEAQ (reference sequence). The ends lost 1 base at V and 4 bases at J; junction bases unmatched: 3. The CDR3 has 15 amino acids.

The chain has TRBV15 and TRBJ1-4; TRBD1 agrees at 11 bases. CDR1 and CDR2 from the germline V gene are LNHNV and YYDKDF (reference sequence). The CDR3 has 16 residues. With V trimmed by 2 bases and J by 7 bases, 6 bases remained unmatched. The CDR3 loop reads CATSRSRDRGTEKLFF. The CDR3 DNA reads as TGTGCCACCAGCAGATCTCGGGACAGGGGGACTGAAAAACTGTTTTTT.

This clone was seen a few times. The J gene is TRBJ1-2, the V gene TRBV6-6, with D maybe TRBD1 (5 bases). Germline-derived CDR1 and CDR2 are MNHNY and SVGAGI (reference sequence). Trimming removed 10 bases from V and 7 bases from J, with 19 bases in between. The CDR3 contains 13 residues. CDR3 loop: CATVEGGVGGYTF. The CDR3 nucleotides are TGTGCCACGGTAGAAGGAGGGGTGGGTGGCTACACCTTC.

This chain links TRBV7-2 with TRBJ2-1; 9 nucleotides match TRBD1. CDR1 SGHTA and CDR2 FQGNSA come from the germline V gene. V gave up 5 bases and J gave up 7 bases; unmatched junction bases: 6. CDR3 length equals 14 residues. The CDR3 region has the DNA TGTGCCAGCAGCCCGACAGGGGGGAGGAATGAGCAGTTCTTC. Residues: CASSPTGGRNEQFF.

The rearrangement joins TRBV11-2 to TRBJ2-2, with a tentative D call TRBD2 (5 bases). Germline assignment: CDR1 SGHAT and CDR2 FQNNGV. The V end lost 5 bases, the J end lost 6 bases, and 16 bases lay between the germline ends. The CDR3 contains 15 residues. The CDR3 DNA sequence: TGTGCCAGCAGCCCCGAGAGGGTGATGGCCGGGGAGCTGTTTTTT. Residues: CASSPERVMAGELFF.

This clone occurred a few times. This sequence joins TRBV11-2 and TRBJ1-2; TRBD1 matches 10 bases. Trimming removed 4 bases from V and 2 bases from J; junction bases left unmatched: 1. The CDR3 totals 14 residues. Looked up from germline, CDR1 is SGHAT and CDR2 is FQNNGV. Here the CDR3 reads CASSSDRGNYGYTF. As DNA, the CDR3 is TGTGCCAGCAGCTCGGACAGGGGGAACTATGGCTACACCTTC.

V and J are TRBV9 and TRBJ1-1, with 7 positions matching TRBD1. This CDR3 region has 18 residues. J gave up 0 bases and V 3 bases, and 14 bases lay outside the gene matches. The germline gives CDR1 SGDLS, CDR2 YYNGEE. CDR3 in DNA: TGTGCCAGCAGCGCTCCGCGGTCCGAGGGACAGTTGAACACTGAAGCTTTCTTT. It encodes CASSAPRSEGQLNTEAFF.

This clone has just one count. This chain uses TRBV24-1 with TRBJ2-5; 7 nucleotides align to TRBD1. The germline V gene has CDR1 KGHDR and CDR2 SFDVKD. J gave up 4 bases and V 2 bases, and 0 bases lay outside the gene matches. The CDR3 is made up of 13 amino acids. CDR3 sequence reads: CATSDSGGETQYF. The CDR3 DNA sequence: TGTGCCACCAGTGATTCAGGGGGAGAGACCCAGTACTTC.

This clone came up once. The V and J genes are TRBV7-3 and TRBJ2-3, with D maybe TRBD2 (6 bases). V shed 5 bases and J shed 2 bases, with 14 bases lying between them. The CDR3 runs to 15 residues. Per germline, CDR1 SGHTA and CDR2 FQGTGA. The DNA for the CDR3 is TGTGCCAGCAGCCCAGCGGGCGCTACCACAGATACGCAGTATTTT. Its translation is CASSPAGATTDTQYF.

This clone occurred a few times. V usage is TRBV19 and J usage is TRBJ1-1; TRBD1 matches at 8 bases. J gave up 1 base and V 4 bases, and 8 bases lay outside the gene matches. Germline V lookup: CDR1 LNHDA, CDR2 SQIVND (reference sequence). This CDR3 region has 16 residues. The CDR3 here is CASSTQGRGRNTEAFF. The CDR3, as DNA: TGTGCCAGTAGTACCCAAGGCAGGGGGCGGAACACTGAAGCTTTCTTT. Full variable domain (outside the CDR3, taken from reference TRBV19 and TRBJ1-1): DGGITQSPKYLFRKEGQNVTLSCEQNLNHDAMYWYRQDPGQGLRLIYYSQIVNDFQKGDIAEGYSVSREKKESFPLTVTSAQKNPTAFYLCASSTQGRGRNTEAFFGQGTRLTVV.

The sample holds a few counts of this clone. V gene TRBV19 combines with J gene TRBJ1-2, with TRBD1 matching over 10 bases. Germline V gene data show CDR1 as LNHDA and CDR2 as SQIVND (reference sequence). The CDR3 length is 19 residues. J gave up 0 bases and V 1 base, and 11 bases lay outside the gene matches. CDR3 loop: CASSIVARDRGVPNYGYTF. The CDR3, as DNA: TGTGCCAGTAGTATAGTAGCCCGGGACAGGGGAGTCCCTAACTATGGCTACACCTTC.

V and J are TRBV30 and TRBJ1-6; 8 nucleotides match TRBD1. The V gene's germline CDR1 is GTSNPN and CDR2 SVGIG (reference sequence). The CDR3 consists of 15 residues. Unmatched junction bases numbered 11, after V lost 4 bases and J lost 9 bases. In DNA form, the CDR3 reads TGTGCCTGGACCCAATCACAGGGGGTTTTTTCACCCCTCCACTTT. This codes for CAWTQSQGVFSPLHF.

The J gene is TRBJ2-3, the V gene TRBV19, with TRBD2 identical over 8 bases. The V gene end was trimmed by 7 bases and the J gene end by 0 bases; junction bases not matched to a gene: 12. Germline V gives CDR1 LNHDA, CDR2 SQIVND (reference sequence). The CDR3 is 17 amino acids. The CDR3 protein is CASTSRGAGASTDTQYF. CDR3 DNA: TGTGCCAGTACCTCCCGCGGAGCGGGAGCTAGCACAGATACGCAGTATTTT.

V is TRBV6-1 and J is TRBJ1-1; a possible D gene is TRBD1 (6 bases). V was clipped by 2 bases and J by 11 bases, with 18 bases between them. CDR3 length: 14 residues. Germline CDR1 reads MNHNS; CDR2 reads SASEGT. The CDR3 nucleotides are TGTGCCAGCAGTGAACGTACGGACAGCCCTGGGGCTTTCTTT. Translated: CASSERTDSPGAFF.

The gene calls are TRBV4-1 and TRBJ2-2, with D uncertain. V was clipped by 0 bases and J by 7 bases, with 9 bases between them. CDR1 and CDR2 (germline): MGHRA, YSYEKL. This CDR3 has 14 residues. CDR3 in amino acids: CASSQDVVVGELFF. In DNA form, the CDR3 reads TGCGCCAGCAGCCAAGACGTCGTAGTCGGGGAGCTGTTTTTT.